The text below deals with one T cell receptor (beta chain). This sample includes further DNA sequences coding for the same CDR3. Repertoires were generated with immunoSEQ multiplex PCR, while TCRdb's copy carries only in-frame clones and drops some. The sample records approximately 24,000 clones, approximately 91% being singletons. This sample was included in a study of blood T cell repertoires in COVID-19. About the research overall: Sources were T cells, B-cell-depleted T cells, or PBMCs; the material itself was cDNA or gDNA.

The clonotype was recovered from an older woman with active COVID-19. What was sequenced was peripheral blood.

CDR3 DNA: TGTGCCAGCAGTCGACAGGGGAGCTATGGCTACACCTTC. Its translation is CASSRQGSYGYTF. J is TRBJ1-2 and V is TRBV2; 8 bases align to TRBD1. Looked up from germline, CDR1 is SNHLY and CDR2 is FYNNEI. The junction had 3 bases not matched to a gene; V was cut back by 5 bases and J by 4 bases. The CDR3 sequence is 13 residues long.